The sequence of this T cell receptor (beta chain) was determined in a study of blood T cell repertoires in COVID-19. Study at large: From the United States, Italy and Spain came samples of acute and convalescent COVID-19.

The length of the CDR3 is 19 residues. Germline V lookup: CDR1 SGHAT, CDR2 FQNNGV. Trimming shortened V by 0 bases and J by 1 base, and 19 bases separated the two germline ends. TCRdb's table, derived via immunoSEQ multiplex PCR, lists solely in-frame clones and lacks some. The sample yields some 270,000 clones, 86% seen once. The sequence was obtained from a middle-aged man with active or convalescent COVID-19. Sequencing was done on a sample of peripheral blood. J is TRBJ2-4 and V is TRBV11-2, with D tentatively TRBD2 (5 bases). The CDR3 loop is CASSLDSLTSSTAKNIQYF. The CDR3 region has the DNA TGTGCCAGCAGCTTAGATTCCCTTACTAGTAGCACGGCCAAAAACATTCAGTACTTC. The complete variable domain, with remaining parts taken from reference TRBV11-2 and TRBJ2-4, reads EAGVAQSPRYKIIEKRQSVAFWCNPISGHATLYWYQQILGQGPKLLIQFQNNGVVDDSQLPKDRFSAERLKGVDSTLKIQPAKLEDSAVYLCASSLDSLTSSTAKNIQYFGAGTRLSVL.